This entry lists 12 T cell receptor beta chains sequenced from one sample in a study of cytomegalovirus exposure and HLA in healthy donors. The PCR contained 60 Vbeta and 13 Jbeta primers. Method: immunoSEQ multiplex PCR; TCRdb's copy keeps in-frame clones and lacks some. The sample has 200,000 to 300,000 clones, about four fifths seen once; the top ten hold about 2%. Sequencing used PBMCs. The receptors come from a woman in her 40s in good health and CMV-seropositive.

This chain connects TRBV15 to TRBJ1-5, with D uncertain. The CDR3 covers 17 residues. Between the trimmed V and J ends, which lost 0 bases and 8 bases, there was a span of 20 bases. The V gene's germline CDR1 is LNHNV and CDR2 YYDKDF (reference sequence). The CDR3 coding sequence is TGTGCCACCAGCAGAGAGATAGAGAGTCGGGGAGACGAGCCCCAGCATTTT. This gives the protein CATSREIESRGDEPQHF.

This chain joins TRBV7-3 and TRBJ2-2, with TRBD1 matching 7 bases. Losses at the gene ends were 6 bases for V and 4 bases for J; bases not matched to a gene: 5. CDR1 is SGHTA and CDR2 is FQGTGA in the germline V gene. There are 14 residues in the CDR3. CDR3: CASSSDRATGELFF. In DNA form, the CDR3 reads TGTGCCAGCAGTTCCGACAGGGCCACCGGGGAGCTGTTTTTT.

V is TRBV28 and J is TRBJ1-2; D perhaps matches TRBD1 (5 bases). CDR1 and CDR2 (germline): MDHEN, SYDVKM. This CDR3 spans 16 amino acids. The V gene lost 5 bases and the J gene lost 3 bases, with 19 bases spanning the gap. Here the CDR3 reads CASSPRGDRLHYGYTF. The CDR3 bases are TGTGCCAGCAGTCCCCGGGGGGACCGACTTCACTATGGCTACACCTTC.

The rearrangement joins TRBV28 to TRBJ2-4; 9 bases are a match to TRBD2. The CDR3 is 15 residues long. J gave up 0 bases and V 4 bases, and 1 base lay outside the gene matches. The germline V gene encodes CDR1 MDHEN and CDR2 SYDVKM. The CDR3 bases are TGTGCCAGCAGTTCTAGCGGGATAGCCAAAAACATTCAGTACTTC. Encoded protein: CASSSSGIAKNIQYF.

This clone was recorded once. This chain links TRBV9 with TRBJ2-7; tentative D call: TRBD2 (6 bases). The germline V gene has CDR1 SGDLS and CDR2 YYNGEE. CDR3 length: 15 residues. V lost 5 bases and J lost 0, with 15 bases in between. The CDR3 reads CASSPGGTSSYEQYF. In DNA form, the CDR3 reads TGTGCCAGCAGTCCGGGCGGGACGAGCTCCTACGAGCAGTACTTC.

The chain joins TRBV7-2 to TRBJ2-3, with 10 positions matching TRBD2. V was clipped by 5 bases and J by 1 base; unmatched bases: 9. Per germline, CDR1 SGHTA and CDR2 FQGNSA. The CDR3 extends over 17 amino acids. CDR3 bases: TGTGCCAGCAGCCCCAGGACTAGCGGAGGGGGCACAGATACGCAGTATTTT. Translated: CASSPRTSGGGTDTQYF. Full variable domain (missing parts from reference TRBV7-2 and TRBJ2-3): GAGVSQSPSNKVTEKGKDVELRCDPISGHTALYWYRQSLGQGLEFLIYFQGNSAPDKSGLPSDRFSAERTGGSVSTLTIQRTQQEDSAVYLCASSPRTSGGGTDTQYFGPGTRLTVL.

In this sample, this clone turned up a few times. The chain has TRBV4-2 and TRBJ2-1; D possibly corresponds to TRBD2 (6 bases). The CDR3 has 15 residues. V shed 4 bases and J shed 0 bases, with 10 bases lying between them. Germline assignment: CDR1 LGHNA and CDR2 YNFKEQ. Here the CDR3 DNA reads TGTGCCAGCAGCCCGGCCGGGAGCTCCTACAATGAGCAGTTCTTC. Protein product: CASSPAGSSYNEQFF.

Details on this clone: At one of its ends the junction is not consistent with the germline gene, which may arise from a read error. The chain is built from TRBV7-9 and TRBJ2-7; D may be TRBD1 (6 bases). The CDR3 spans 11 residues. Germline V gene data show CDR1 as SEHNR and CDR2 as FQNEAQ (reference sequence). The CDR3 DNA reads TGTTCCAGCAGCTTAGCTGGGGGCGAAAGCTTC. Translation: CSSSLAGGESF.

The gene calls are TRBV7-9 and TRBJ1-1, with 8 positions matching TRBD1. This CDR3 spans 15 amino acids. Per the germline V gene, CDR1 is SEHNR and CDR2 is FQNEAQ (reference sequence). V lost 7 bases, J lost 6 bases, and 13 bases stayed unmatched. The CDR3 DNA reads TGTGCCAGCACCGTGTGGGTAATACAGGGGGCTGAAGCTTTCTTT. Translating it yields CASTVWVIQGAEAFF.

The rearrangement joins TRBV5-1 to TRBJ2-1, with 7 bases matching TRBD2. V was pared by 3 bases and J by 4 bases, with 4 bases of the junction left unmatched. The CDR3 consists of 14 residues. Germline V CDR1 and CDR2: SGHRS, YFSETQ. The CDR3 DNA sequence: TGCGCCAGCAGCTCTGGCGGGAGTTACAATGAGCAGTTCTTC. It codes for CASSSGGSYNEQFF. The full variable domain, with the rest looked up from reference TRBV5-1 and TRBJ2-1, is KAGVTQTPRYLIKTRGQQVTLSCSPISGHRSVSWYQQTPGQGLQFLFEYFSETQRNKGNFPGRFSGRQFSNSRSEMNVSTLELGDSALYLCASSSGGSYNEQFFGPGTRLTVL.

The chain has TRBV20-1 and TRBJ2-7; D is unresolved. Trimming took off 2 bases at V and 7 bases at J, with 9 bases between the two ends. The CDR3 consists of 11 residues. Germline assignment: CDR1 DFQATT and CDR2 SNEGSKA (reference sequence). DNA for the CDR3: TGCAGTGCTAGACCCCCCCCGGAGCAGTACTTC. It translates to CSARPPPEQYF.

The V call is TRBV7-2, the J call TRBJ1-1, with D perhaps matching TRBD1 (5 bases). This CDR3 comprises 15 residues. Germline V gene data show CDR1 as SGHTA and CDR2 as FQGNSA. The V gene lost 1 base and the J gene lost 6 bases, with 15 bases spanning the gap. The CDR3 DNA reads TGTGCCAGCAGCTTAGAGTGGGGGGGTAGCTCTGAAGCTTTCTTT. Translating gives CASSLEWGGSSEAFF.